This T cell receptor (beta chain) was sequenced during a study of T cells in Graves' hyperthyroidism and ophthalmopathy. Germline CDR1 reads MNHNS; CDR2 reads SASEGT. Trimming cost V 7 bases and J 5 bases; bases outside gene matches: 8. The CDR3 runs to 14 residues. Amplification of TCR beta CDR3 regions used RNA as the template. TCR CDR3 regions were first amplified by RT-PCR with HTBI primers. TCRdb redid the calling of the multiplex PCR reads with MiXCR, one entry per CDR3 protein. The data show about 410,000 distinct CDR3 sequences, over 12% seen once. Sequencing was performed on blood. The TCR originated in a young man with Graves' ophthalmopathy. The V and J genes are TRBV6-1 and TRBJ2-5, with TRBD2 matching over 9 bases. As DNA, the CDR3 is TGTGCCAGCAACCCAAGGACTAGCGTGGAGACCCAGTACTTC. As protein: CASNPRTSVETQYF.